One and the same sample provided the 23 T cell receptor beta chains below, sequenced in a study of blood T cell repertoires in COVID-19. This table comes from immunoSEQ multiplex PCR, and its TCRdb copy is limited to in-frame clones, with some not included. The repertoire holds roughly 110,000 clones, around 86% seen once, with roughly 4.5% in the top ten. Sample: peripheral blood. Receptors were obtained from a man in his forties with acute or convalescent COVID-19.

The V and J genes are TRBV20-1 and TRBJ2-7; D gene uncertain. The V and J ends lost 3 bases and 3 bases respectively, with 12 bases between them. The germline V gene has CDR1 DFQATT and CDR2 SNEGSKA (reference sequence). The CDR3 has 13 residues. The CDR3 is CSASGYYGYEQYF. The CDR3 DNA sequence: TGCAGTGCTAGTGGGTATTACGGCTACGAGCAGTACTTC.

The chain links TRBV5-1 to TRBJ1-3; possibly TRBD1 for D (5 bases). The germline V and J ends were trimmed by 2 bases and 1 base, with 13 bases remaining between them. Germline CDR1 is SGHRS and CDR2 is YFSETQ. CDR3 size: 16 residues. Here the CDR3 reads CASSFYGQGSGNTIYF. The CDR3 nucleotides read TGCGCCAGCAGCTTTTATGGGCAGGGATCTGGAAACACCATATATTTT.

The J gene is TRBJ2-7, the V gene TRBV10-3; weak D call: TRBD2 (5 bases). Trimming removed 0 bases from V and 9 bases from J, with 6 bases in between. The CDR3 runs to 11 residues. The germline V gene encodes CDR1 ENHRY and CDR2 SYGVKD. The CDR3: CAISESGRQYF. CDR3 nucleotides: TGTGCCATCAGTGAGTCGGGGAGGCAGTACTTC.

CDR3 DNA sequence: TGTGCCAGCAGTGAGGGTACTAATGAAAAACTGTTTTTT. This sequence encodes CASSEGTNEKLFF. This chain uses TRBV12-3 or TRBV12-4 with TRBJ1-4; no definite D call. This CDR3 comprises 13 residues. V dropped 5 bases and J dropped 2 bases, with 6 bases sitting between them.

J is TRBJ2-7 and V is TRBV5-1, with 8 bases lining up with TRBD2. Germline values: CDR1 SGHRS, CDR2 YFSETQ. The CDR3 is 14 amino acids. V was clipped by 1 base and J by 0 bases; unmatched bases: 0. CDR3 nucleotides: TGCGCCAGCAGCTTGCGGGGGGGCTCCTACGAGCAGTACTTC. It translates to CASSLRGGSYEQYF.

This clone was counted once. CDR3 sequence reads: CASSFGLNTGELFF. The CDR3 nucleotides are TGTGCCAGCAGTTTCGGTCTTAACACCGGGGAGCTGTTTTTT. The chain uses TRBV27 and TRBJ2-2, with D hard to call. Trimming shortened V by 3 bases and J by 2 bases, and 7 bases separated the two germline ends. Per the germline V gene, CDR1 is MNHEY and CDR2 is SMNVEV (reference sequence). The CDR3 covers 14 residues.

The chain joins TRBV6-1 to TRBJ1-3, with D maybe TRBD1 (6 bases). V shed 3 bases and J shed 0 bases, with 15 bases lying between them. Germline CDR1 is MNHNS and CDR2 is SASEGT. The length of the CDR3 is 17 residues. CDR3: CASSDRDIYFSGNTIYF. In nucleotides, the CDR3 is TGTGCCAGCAGTGATAGGGACATCTACTTCTCTGGAAACACCATATATTTT.

This clone was seen a single time. The chain employs TRBV5-1 and TRBJ1-4; D uncertain. Germline assignment: CDR1 SGHRS and CDR2 YFSETQ. With 0 bases removed from V and 10 bases from J, the gap between germline ends came to 16 bases. The length of the CDR3 is 15 residues. Here the CDR3 DNA reads TGCGCCAGCAGCTTGGGAGACCTCGACTTCGGAAAACTGTTTTTT. Protein sequence: CASSLGDLDFGKLFF. Variable domain in full (rest from reference TRBV5-1 and TRBJ1-4): KAGVTQTPRYLIKTRGQQVTLSCSPISGHRSVSWYQQTPGQGLQFLFEYFSETQRNKGNFPGRFSGRQFSNSRSEMNVSTLELGDSALYLCASSLGDLDFGKLFFGSGTQLSVL.

The chain carries TRBV5-1 and TRBJ1-2; possible D gene TRBD1, 6 bases. Trimming stripped 7 bases from V and 6 bases from J, with 19 bases between. Germline V gene sequence: CDR1 SGHRS, CDR2 YFSETQ. The CDR3 is made up of 14 amino acids. CDR3 in amino acids: CASHSGGGIDGYTF. The CDR3 DNA reads as TGCGCCAGCCATTCGGGGGGCGGCATCGATGGCTACACCTTC.

This clone was seen a few times. The CDR3 spells CASSTRGIGYTF. CDR3 nucleotide sequence: TGTGCCAGCAGCACCAGGGGGATTGGCTACACCTTC. J is TRBJ1-2 and V is TRBV9; 7 bases map to TRBD1. V lost 4 bases, J lost 7 bases, and 4 bases stayed unmatched. CDR3 length equals 12 residues. Looked up from germline, CDR1 is SGDLS and CDR2 is YYNGEE.

The rearrangement joins TRBV18 to TRBJ2-3; D gene unclear. The germline V gene has CDR1 KGHSH and CDR2 LQKENI. The CDR3 totals 15 residues. V dropped 3 bases and J dropped 0 bases, with 10 bases sitting between them. The CDR3 loop is CASSPPRTSTDTQYF. The CDR3 nucleotides are TGTGCCAGCTCACCCCCCCGCACTAGCACAGATACGCAGTATTTT. The complete variable domain, with remaining parts taken from reference TRBV18 and TRBJ2-3, reads NAGVMQNPRHLVRRRGQEARLRCSPMKGHSHVYWYRQLPEEGLKFMVYLQKENIIDESGMPKERFSAEFPKEGPSILRIQQVVRGDSAAYFCASSPPRTSTDTQYFGPGTRLTVL.

This clone was recorded once. In DNA, the CDR3 is TGTGCCAGCAGCTCTGCCGGGACAAACTCCTACAATGAGCAGTTCTTC. Protein product: CASSSAGTNSYNEQFF. The V gene is TRBV11-3, the J gene TRBJ2-1; tentative D call: TRBD1 (6 bases). The CDR3 extends over 16 amino acids. V shed 4 bases and J shed 0 bases, with 13 bases lying between them. Germline V gene data show CDR1 as SGHNT and CDR2 as YENEEA. Using reference TRBV11-3 and TRBJ2-1 for the parts outside the CDR3, the full variable domain is EAGVVQSPRYKIIEKKQPVAFWCNPISGHNTLYWYLQNLGQGPELLIRYENEEAVDDSQLPKDRFSAERLKGVDSTLKIQPAELGDSAVYLCASSSAGTNSYNEQFFGPGTRLTVL.

This clone was seen a single time. V usage is TRBV12-5 and J usage is TRBJ2-3; weak D call: TRBD2 (5 bases). The CDR3 has 15 amino acids. Germline CDR1 is LGHNT and CDR2 is FRNRAP. Trimming cost V 2 bases and J 5 bases, with 14 bases left between them. The CDR3 loop is CASGLPRKGRDTQYF. The CDR3 DNA sequence: TGTGCTAGTGGTTTGCCCAGAAAAGGGAGAGATACGCAGTATTTT.

This chain joins TRBV4-2 and TRBJ1-6, with TRBD1 matching over 9 bases. CDR3 length: 17 residues. CDR1 LGHNA and CDR2 YNFKEQ come from the germline V gene. Unmatched junction bases numbered 12, after V lost 5 bases and J lost 7 bases. This CDR3 reads CASSRNAPGQGNSPLHF. The CDR3 region has the DNA TGTGCCAGCAGCAGAAATGCGCCGGGACAGGGAAATTCACCCCTCCACTTT.

This clone showed up just a few times. This chain links TRBV3-1 (or the pseudogene TRBV3-2) with TRBJ1-4; perhaps TRBD1 as D (5 bases). With 1 base removed from V and 0 bases from J, the gap between germline ends came to 12 bases. The CDR3 length is 17 residues. Germline V CDR1 and CDR2: LGHDT, YNNKEL (reference sequence). CDR3 DNA: TGTGCCAGCAGCCAAGGGTTGGGGCTAGCAACTAATGAAAAACTGTTTTTT. This translates into CASSQGLGLATNEKLFF.

The J gene is TRBJ2-2, the V gene TRBV6-6, with a possible D match to TRBD1 (5 bases). The CDR3 sequence is 13 residues long. Trimming shortened V by 6 bases and J by 5 bases, and 10 bases separated the two germline ends. Per germline, CDR1 MNHNY and CDR2 SVGAGI (reference sequence). CDR3 residues: CASRSTGTGELFF. CDR3 sequence (DNA): TGTGCCAGCAGATCCACAGGAACCGGGGAGCTGTTTTTT.

This clone has just one count. The V gene is TRBV10-3, the J gene TRBJ2-7; D unclear. CDR1 and CDR2 from the germline V gene are ENHRY and SYGVKD. There are 11 residues in the CDR3. V lost 7 bases to trimming and J lost 7 bases, with 11 bases between them. CDR3 nucleotides: TGTGCCATCACTAAAGACTGGGAGCAGTACTTC. Its protein product is CAITKDWEQYF.

The chain is built from TRBV7-9 and TRBJ2-7; D not certain. Germline-derived CDR1 and CDR2 are SEHNR and FQNEAQ (reference sequence). With 5 bases removed from V and 0 bases from J, the gap between germline ends came to 14 bases. This CDR3 comprises 15 residues. Here the CDR3 DNA reads TGTGCCAGCAGCCGCTTAGAGTACCGCTCCTACGAGCAGTACTTC. This translates into CASSRLEYRSYEQYF.

The chain combines TRBV5-6 with TRBJ2-1; 11 bases align to TRBD2. The V gene's germline CDR1 is SGHDT and CDR2 YYEEEE. There are 16 residues in the CDR3. The V and J ends lost 4 bases and 0 bases, in that order; junction bases with no gene match: 3. This CDR3 reads CASSDSGRASYNEQFF. The CDR3 nucleotides are TGTGCCAGCAGCGATAGCGGGAGGGCCTCCTACAATGAGCAGTTCTTC.

This clone has only one observation. V and J are TRBV9 and TRBJ1-2, with D maybe TRBD1 (5 bases). Germline CDR1 SGDLS, CDR2 YYNGEE. The CDR3 consists of 15 residues. The V end was cut by 0 bases, the J end by 5 bases, with 14 bases between. The CDR3 is CASSVDSGWGYGYTF. The DNA for the CDR3 is TGTGCCAGCAGCGTAGATAGCGGATGGGGGTATGGCTACACCTTC.

Of note for this clone: The same CDR3 is also encoded by other DNA sequences in this sample. The rearrangement links TRBV18 to TRBJ1-5; TRBD1 matches at 8 bases. Germline CDR1 is KGHSH and CDR2 is LQKENI. V lost 4 bases and J lost 3; bases outside the gene matches: 5. This CDR3 spans 15 amino acids. CDR3 coding DNA: TGTGCCAGCTCACGCGGGACAGGTTCCAATCAGCCCCAGCATTTT. Translated, it gives CASSRGTGSNQPQHF.

The V and J genes are TRBV10-3 and TRBJ1-2; 8 bases agree with TRBD1. In germline, CDR1 is ENHRY, CDR2 SYGVKD. Germline trimming cut 6 bases from V and 3 bases from J; bases unmatched to any gene: 0. This CDR3 is built from 12 residues. The CDR3 sequence is CAIRTGDYGYTF. CDR3 sequence (DNA): TGTGCCATCAGGACAGGGGACTATGGCTACACCTTC.

The chain combines TRBV7-9 with TRBJ2-3, with D possibly matching TRBD1 (6 bases). The CDR3 loop spans 17 amino acids. V was clipped by 1 base and J by 1 base, with 15 bases between them. Germline V gene data show CDR1 as SEHNR and CDR2 as FQNEAQ (reference sequence). CDR3 protein: CASSLVSGRGGTDTQYF. The CDR3 nucleotides are TGTGCCAGCAGCTTAGTTTCGGGCAGGGGCGGCACAGATACGCAGTATTTT.